This T cell receptor beta chain was sequenced during a study of shared clonotypes between healthy human individuals. Study findings and constraints: Naive subsets typically showed greater estimated richness than memory subsets. A limitation of the genetic and exposure-history diversity represented arose from few donors. Researchers sampled only blood; tissue repertoires likely differ.

From germline, CDR1 is SGHRS and CDR2 YFSETQ. The CDR3 contains 15 residues. Trimming left V 1 base short and J 4 bases short, with 15 bases between. Several immunoSEQ plates held equal portions of the genomic DNA taken from each subset. Assay: immunoSEQ multiplex PCR; the TCRdb copy retains only in-frame clones and omits some. The table has some 1.4 million clones, 96% seen once. On this clone itself: No antigen is known for it.

This chain connects TRBV5-1 to TRBJ2-7, with D possibly being TRBD1 (6 bases). Material: naive CD4+ T cells sorted from blood. Subset here: CD45RA+ positively selected. The source is a man younger than 40 in good health. The CDR3 nucleotides read TGCGCCAGCAGCTTGACGGGACAACCCTTTTACGAGCAGTACTTC. Protein product: CASSLTGQPFYEQYF.